Listed below are T cell receptor beta chains from one sample, sequenced in a study of cytomegalovirus exposure and HLA in healthy donors. This table comes from immunoSEQ multiplex PCR, and its TCRdb copy is limited to in-frame clones, with some not included. The table has 75,000 to 95,000 clones, about 96% seen once; the top ten hold 0.78%. What was sequenced was PBMCs. Source of these receptors: a man aged 18 to 30 in good health and CMV-seronegative. Both conserved end residues are part of each CDR3. A D gene is named only where the DNA matches it firmly. Size tells how often a clone was seen (once, few, many) or the class of an expanded clone, and some rows leave it out.

. | TRBJ2-7 | TRBV28 | . | CASSLQGGSYEQYF | TGTGCCAGCAGTTTACAGGGAGGTTCCTACGAGCAGTACTTC
. | TRBJ2-5 | TRBV4-3 | . | CASSSTGKVYQETQYF | TGCGCCAGCAGCTCAACGGGGAAAGTTTACCAAGAGACCCAGTACTTC
. | TRBJ1-1 | TRBV4-3 | . | CASSQAAHTGNTEAFF | TGCGCCAGCAGCCAAGCCGCGCACACGGGGAACACTGAAGCTTTCTTT
TRBD1 | TRBJ1-1 | TRBV19 | . | CASSIGLTTGGRTEAFF | TGTGCCAGTAGTATAGGGCTGACGACAGGGGGCAGAACTGAAGCTTTCTTT
. | TRBJ2-2 | TRBV4-1 | once | CASSQDPWQVAGELFF | TGCGCCAGCAGCCAAGATCCTTGGCAGGTAGCCGGGGAGCTGTTTTTT
. | TRBJ1-3 | TRBV7-9 | . | CASSSQQGYLSSGNTIYF | TGTGCCAGCAGCTCCCAACAGGGTTACCTTAGCTCTGGAAACACCATATATTTT
. | TRBJ2-7 | TRBV2 | . | CASSDLLVSYEQYF | TGTGCCAGCAGTGATCTGCTAGTCTCCTACGAGCAGTACTTC
TRBD1 | TRBJ2-7 | TRBV2 | once | CASSVGTVSVF | TGTGCCAGCAGTGTGGGGACAGTCTCCGTTTTC
TRBD2 | TRBJ2-1 | TRBV30 | . | CAWKVPGLAGESSYNEQFF | TGTGCCTGGAAGGTGCCGGGACTAGCGGGGGAGAGCTCCTACAATGAGCAGTTCTTC
TRBD1 | TRBJ2-2 | TRBV6-5 | . | CASNRGTGFVGELFF | TGTGCCAGCAATCGCGGGACAGGGTTTGTCGGGGAGCTGTTTTTT
. | TRBJ1-5 | TRBV9 | . | CASSVWQASNQPQHF | TGTGCCAGCAGCGTATGGCAGGCGAGCAATCAGCCCCAGCATTTT
. | TRBJ1-2 | TRBV5-6 | once | CASSLAAGPRYGYTF | TGTGCCAGCAGCTTGGCCGCGGGTCCTCGCTATGGCTACACCTTC
. | TRBJ2-7 | TRBV2 | . | CASSEAGAYEQYF | TGTGCCAGCAGTGAGGCAGGGGCCTACGAGCAGTACTTC
. | TRBJ2-3 | TRBV2 | . | CASGGEIAGTDTQYF | TGTGCCTCCGGAGGGGAGATAGCGGGCACAGATACGCAGTATTTT
. | TRBJ1-2 | TRBV30 | . | CAWRRGGYGYTF | TGTGCCTGGAGAAGGGGAGGGTATGGCTACACCTTC
TRBD1 | TRBJ2-1 | TRBV14 | . | CASSPFAGTGYNEQFF | TGTGCCAGCAGCCCATTCGCCGGGACAGGGTACAATGAGCAGTTCTTC
. | TRBJ1-1 | TRBV28 | . | CASSPHGTTKEAFF | TGTGCCAGCAGCCCCCATGGGACAACCAAAGAAGCTTTCTTT
TRBD1 | TRBJ1-4 | TRBV30 | . | CAWRTAQGNEKLFF | TGTGCCTGGAGAACGGCACAGGGGAACGAAAAACTGTTTTTT
. | TRBJ2-1 | TRBV6-5 | . | CASSPENPIGNEQFF | TGTGCCAGCAGCCCCGAGAACCCGATTGGCAATGAGCAGTTCTTC
. | TRBJ2-7 | TRBV2 | . | CASSEIEQKQYF | TGTGCCAGCAGTGAAATAGAACAGAAGCAGTACTTC
. | TRBJ2-2 | TRBV13 | . | CASSWTPRGTGELFF | TGTGCCAGCAGCTGGACCCCTAGGGGTACCGGGGAGCTGTTTTTT
TRBD1 | TRBJ1-3 | TRBV6-1 | . | CASSEIRDRGTKNTIYF | TGTGCCAGCAGTGAAATAAGGGACAGGGGGACCAAAAACACCATATATTTT
. | TRBJ1-2 | TRBV7-9 | . | CASSLIWTSSDGYTF | TGTGCCAGCAGCTTAATTTGGACTTCCTCTGATGGCTACACCTTC
TRBD2 | TRBJ2-1 | TRBV5-1 | . | CASSATSGSSYNEQFF | TGCGCCAGCAGCGCTACTAGCGGGAGCTCCTACAATGAGCAGTTCTTC
. | TRBJ2-7 | TRBV18 | . | CASSPGRGAYEQYF | TGTGCCAGCTCACCGGGGCGCGGGGCCTACGAGCAGTACTTC
. | TRBJ1-3 | TRBV2 | . | CASSEYRSPSGNTIYF | TGTGCCAGCAGTGAATACCGGAGCCCCTCTGGAAACACCATATATTTT
. | TRBJ1-1 | TRBV6-1 | . | CASIGGRRTEAFF | TGTGCCAGCATTGGAGGGCGGCGAACTGAAGCTTTCTTT
. | TRBJ2-5 | TRBV30 | . | CAWSPEARTQYF | TGTGCCTGGAGTCCCGAGGCGCGGACCCAGTACTTC
TRBD1 | TRBJ1-2 | TRBV10-3 | . | CAISEFGPGTGGVDGYTF | TGTGCCATCAGTGAGTTCGGGCCGGGGACAGGGGGCGTGGATGGCTACACCTTC
. | TRBJ1-1 | TRBV6-1 | . | CASSELARNTEAFF | TGTGCCAGCAGTGAGCTCGCCAGGAACACTGAAGCTTTCTTT
TRBD2 | TRBJ2-2 | TRBV6-5 | . | CASSRLAGGAGELFF | TGTGCCAGCAGTCGTCTGGCGGGAGGGGCCGGGGAGCTGTTTTTT
. | TRBJ1-1 | TRBV2 | . | CASQGPNTEAFF | TGTGCCAGTCAGGGGCCGAACACTGAAGCTTTCTTT
TRBD2 | TRBJ2-5 | TRBV27 | . | CASSLWASGPNQETQYF | TGTGCCAGCAGTTTATGGGCTAGCGGGCCCAATCAAGAGACCCAGTACTTC